The 4 T cell receptor beta chains presented below share a single source sample, sequenced in a study of shared clonotypes between healthy human individuals. This table comes from immunoSEQ multiplex PCR, and its TCRdb copy is limited to in-frame clones, with some not included. Among around 2.5 million clones listed, 80% to 95% were seen once. The sequenced material came from naive CD4+ T cells from PBMCs. Subset given: CD45RA+ positively selected. The receptors shown here come from a man in his late teens or twenties in good health. Some clones in this sample may be carry-over from other donors' samples.

This sequence joins TRBV28 and TRBJ2-3; D is perhaps TRBD2 (6 bases). Germline V gene lookup returns CDR1 MDHEN and CDR2 SYDVKM. CDR3 size: 15 residues. Trimming pared 6 bases from V and 2 bases from J, leaving 15 bases between. CDR3 DNA sequence: TGTGCCAGCAGGGGAGCGGGTTTTAACACAGATACGCAGTATTTT. Translation gives CASRGAGFNTDTQYF.

Of note for this clone: The junction and the germline gene differ at one end; a read error may be behind it. This rearrangement joins TRBV18 to TRBJ1-1; no reliable D call. The germline V gene encodes CDR1 KGHSH and CDR2 LQKENI. The CDR3 contains 17 residues. The CDR3 DNA reads TGTGCCAGCTCGCCCATTACATGGAGGGATCAGAACGCTGAAGCTTTCTTT. This translates into CASSPITWRDQNAEAFF. Together with reference TRBV18 and TRBJ1-1, the CDR3 gives the full variable domain: NAGVMQNPRHLVRRRGQEARLRCSPMKGHSHVYWYRQLPEEGLKFMVYLQKENIIDESGMPKERFSAEFPKEGPSILRIQQVVRGDSAAYFCASSPITWRDQNAEAFFGQGTRLTVV.

The chain recombines TRBV7-6 with TRBJ1-2, with 7 nucleotides matching TRBD1. From germline, CDR1 is SGHVS and CDR2 FNYEAQ. Trimming at V came to 2 bases and at J to 6 bases, leaving 9 bases not matched to a gene. The CDR3 has 15 residues. The CDR3 nucleotides read TGTGCCAGCAGCTTAACAGGGGCGGGCTGGGATGGCTACACCTTC. It codes for CASSLTGAGWDGYTF.

The chain employs TRBV6-1 and TRBJ2-5; 11 bases line up with TRBD2. There are 15 residues in the CDR3. The germline CDR1 and CDR2 sequences are MNHNS and SASEGT. Unmatched junction bases numbered 6, after V lost 8 bases and J lost 1 base. CDR3 in DNA: TGTGCCAGCCCCCCGGGACTAGCGGTCCAAGAGACCCAGTACTTC. Amino acids: CASPPGLAVQETQYF.